These 10 T cell receptor beta chains came from one sample sequenced in a study of blood T cells in healthy people across ages. Next came a second PCR, run for about 6 to 12 cycles, which used a sample-barcoded 5' primer along with a J-beta primer mix. A single record per CDR3 protein comes from TCRdb applying MiXCR to the 5' RACE reads. The top ten clones hold roughly 3.9% of a sample with 600,000 or so distinct CDR3 sequences, around 21% of them seen once. The sequencing input was blood. All receptors come from a man in his sixties or seventies in good health.

This rearrangement joins TRBV7-2 to TRBJ2-7, with D perhaps TRBD2 (6 bases). The germline V and J ends were trimmed by 1 base and 3 bases, with 13 bases remaining between them. The germline CDR1 and CDR2 sequences are SGHTA and FQGNSA. The CDR3 extends over 15 amino acids. The CDR3 DNA follows: TGTGCCAGCAGCTTAGAGGAGGGCTTCAACTACGAGCAGTACGTC. It codes for CASSLEEGFNYEQYV.

V gene TRBV15 combines with J gene TRBJ1-5, with D possibly matching TRBD1 (6 bases). The CDR3 sequence is 13 residues long. CDR1 and CDR2 (germline): LNHNV, YYDKDF (reference sequence). Trimming pared 8 bases from V and 7 bases from J, leaving 15 bases between. CDR3: CATSPGVSQPQHF. The CDR3 DNA follows: TGTGCCACCTCTCCAGGGGTCAGCCAGCCCCAGCATTTT.

This clonotype was recorded at least ten times. The V call is TRBV18, the J call TRBJ2-5; 11 nucleotides match TRBD2. Germline V CDR1 and CDR2: KGHSH, LQKENI. The CDR3 covers 17 residues. Losses at the gene ends were 3 bases for V and 5 bases for J; bases not matched to a gene: 11. The CDR3 coding sequence is TGTGCCAGCTCACCGGGGACTAGCGGCCTTTACGGGGAGACCCAGTACTTC. It yields the protein CASSPGTSGLYGETQYF.

This clonotype was counted a few times. The rearrangement links TRBV28 to TRBJ2-1; 16 bases are shared with TRBD2. Germline V gene lookup returns CDR1 MDHEN and CDR2 SYDVKM. V shed 3 bases and J 2 bases; nucleotides not matched to a gene: 4. This CDR3 has 18 residues. The CDR3 nucleotides read TGTGCCAGCAGTTTGGGACTAGCGGGAGGGCCAGCCTACAATGAGCAGTTCTTC. This codes for CASSLGLAGGPAYNEQFF.

This chain connects TRBV10-3 to TRBJ2-4, with 14 bases fitting TRBD2. The V gene's germline CDR1 is ENHRY and CDR2 SYGVKD. The ends lost 2 bases at V and 3 bases at J; junction bases unmatched: 3. The CDR3 runs to 17 residues. The CDR3 nucleotides are TGTGCCATCAGTGAGCGCGGGACTAGCGGGGGCAAAAACATTCAGTACTTC. It is translated as CAISERGTSGGKNIQYF.

This clonotype was picked up a small number of times. V is TRBV20-1 and J is TRBJ2-5; 9 nucleotides align to TRBD1. The CDR3 consists of 16 residues. Looked up from germline, CDR1 is DFQATT and CDR2 is SNEGSKA (reference sequence). Trimming at V came to 3 bases and at J to 5 bases, leaving 13 bases not matched to a gene. CDR3 protein: CSASAFRTGDLETQYF. The CDR3 nucleotides read TGCAGTGCTAGCGCATTTCGGACAGGGGACCTTGAGACCCAGTACTTC.

The table lists this clonotype with many counts. V is TRBV4-3 and J is TRBJ2-3; D is unclear. The V and J ends lost 0 bases and 2 bases respectively, with 6 bases between them. Germline V gives CDR1 LGHNA, CDR2 YSLEER. This CDR3 has 14 residues. The CDR3: CASSQDSVTDTQYF. The CDR3 region has the DNA TGCGCCAGCAGCCAAGATTCGGTCACAGATACGCAGTATTTT.

The gene calls are TRBV11-2 and TRBJ2-5; 13 positions agree with TRBD2. The J call may not be correct, given that the DNA end is closer to TRBJ2-7. There are 17 residues in the CDR3. Per germline, CDR1 SGHAT and CDR2 FQNNGV. Here the CDR3 DNA reads TGTGCCAGCGTGGGACTAGCGGGATTCAGACATTCCTACGAGCAGTACTTC. The encoded protein is CASVGLAGFRHSYEQYF.

This clonotype occurred many times. V and J are TRBV6-1 and TRBJ2-3; 7 bases are shared with TRBD2. CDR3 length: 16 residues. CDR1 and CDR2 (germline): MNHNS, SASEGT. With V trimmed by 4 bases and J by 3 bases, 10 bases remained unmatched. The chain's CDR3 is CASSGELTGGTDTQYF. Here the CDR3 DNA reads TGTGCCAGCAGTGGGGAGTTGACGGGAGGAACAGATACGCAGTATTTT.

The chain has TRBV2 and TRBJ2-4, with D possibly being TRBD1 or TRBD2 (5 bases each). The germline gives CDR1 SNHLY, CDR2 FYNNEI. Trimming left V 3 bases short and J 8 bases short, with 17 bases between. This CDR3 is 15 amino acids long. The CDR3 coding sequence is TGTGCCAGCAGTGACCCCCGGGCATCGGGACACATTCAGTACTTC. This gives the protein CASSDPRASGHIQYF.